This T cell receptor beta chain was identified in a study of CD8+ T cells in alopecia areata. Study details: Oral tofacitinib, 5 to 10 mg twice daily, was given in an open-label trial. Tofacitinib continued for 6 to 18 months and was then withheld for 6 months.

It was cDNA, reverse transcribed from extracted RNA, that served as the sequencing template. Profiling relied on immunoSEQ multiplex PCR, and the TCRdb table lists in-frame clones only, not all of them. The table includes 200,000 to 250,000 clones, about 60% detected once. For this clone: The antigen remains unidentified.

Study outcomes and limitations: Clonality was higher in lesional than normal scalp, especially in alopecia totalis/universalis.

Sequencing was performed on CD4+ T cells sorted from blood, taken at week 0. The TCR comes from a human donor with alopecia areata.

CDR3 in DNA: TGTGCCAGCAGTTACTCGATTCACCAGTTTCAGTACTTC. This encodes CASSYSIHQFQYF. The chain employs TRBV6-5 and TRBJ2-4; D is unresolved. The CDR3 is made up of 13 amino acids. Trimming removed 0 bases at V and 11 bases at J, with 11 bases between. The germline gives CDR1 MNHEY, CDR2 SVGAGI.